This T cell receptor (beta chain) was identified during a study of spatial heterogeneity in lung cancer. About the research overall: The donors were about 67 patients with non-small cell lung cancer that was early-stage and untreated.

Time point denoted: blood at routine non-recurrence follow-up after resection. Without sorting, whole RNA was sequenced from tumor, nontumor lung or frozen PBMC. A remark on this clonotype: Its specificity is not known.

One entry per CDR3 protein results from TCRdb running MiXCR on the 5' RACE reads. This sample carries 110,000 or so distinct CDR3 sequences, about a tenth of them seen once, and the ten largest clones take 20% to 30%. Whole-study results and caveats: More often at tumor resection than at routine follow-up, ubiquitous expanded tumor TCRs were detected in the blood.

Germline-derived CDR1 and CDR2 are SNHLY and FYNNEI. V was clipped by 4 bases and J by 0 bases, with 7 bases between them. The CDR3 has 14 residues. The sequence was collected from a female donor with early-stage non-small cell lung cancer. The chain combines TRBV2 with TRBJ1-5; D call uncertain. The sequencing used PBMCs, collected at follow-up. CDR3 protein: CASSAGDSNQPQHF. The CDR3, as DNA: TGTGCCAGCAGTGCCGGAGATAGCAATCAGCCCCAGCATTTT.